This T cell receptor beta chain was profiled in a study of blood T cells in healthy people across ages. This clonotype appeared a few times. A second about 6 to 12 cycle PCR used barcoded and J-beta primers. TCRdb re-called the 5' RACE reads with MiXCR, one entry per CDR3 protein. The data contain approximately 760,000 distinct CDR3 sequences, more than 20% of them singletons. Looked up from germline, CDR1 is LGHNT and CDR2 is FRNRAP. This CDR3 is built from 19 residues. V was shortened by 0 bases and J by 0 bases, with 15 bases between the two germline ends. This sample was also put to use in a study of T cells of mothers and their children.

The specimen was blood. The source is a boy younger than 18 in good health. The chain is built from TRBV12-5 and TRBJ2-6; D may match TRBD1 or TRBD2 (6 bases each). CDR3 coding DNA: TGTGCTAGTGGTTTGGTACGGGGGCTCCCCCTCTCTGGGGCCAACGTCCTGACTTTC. Translated: CASGLVRGLPLSGANVLTF.